This TCR beta chain was captured by sequencing in a study of cytomegalovirus exposure and HLA in healthy donors. The study ran its PCR with 60 Vbeta and 13 Jbeta primers. Measured with immunoSEQ multiplex PCR; TCRdb has only the in-frame clones, and not every one. The profile covers 85,000 to 95,000 clones, with approximately 80% appearing a single time and 4% to 5.5% taken by the ten largest. This CDR3 contains 17 residues. Germline V gene sequence: CDR1 MGHRA, CDR2 YSYEKL. V was clipped by 0 bases and J by 4 bases; unmatched bases: 7. The receptor was isolated from a man younger than 45 in good health and CMV-seropositive. V is TRBV4-1 and J is TRBJ2-1, with 9 bases matching TRBD1. The sample consisted of PBMCs. In DNA, the CDR3 is TGCGCCAGCAGCCAAGATGGTGGGACAGGGTCTTACAATGAGCAGTTCTTC. Translated: CASSQDGGTGSYNEQFF.